Following are 8 T cell receptor beta chains from one sample sequenced in a study of PD-1 blockade in classical Hodgkin lymphoma. The time point denotes: cycle 4 day 1 (C4D1), after 6 weeks of nivolumab. Every patient relapsed after autologous stem cell transplantation, and brentuximab vedotin exposure varied. Sequenced by immunoSEQ multiplex PCR; TCRdb stores in-frame clones only, minus some. The table lists 25,000 to 35,000 clones, approximately 72% of them singletons, with roughly 3.5% in the top ten. The sequencing used peripheral blood mononuclear cells (PBMCs), collected before the fourth cycle of nivolumab. All receptors come from a human donor with classical Hodgkin lymphoma.

This chain joins TRBV6-5 and TRBJ2-7; D is perhaps TRBD1 or TRBD2 (5 bases each). The germline V gene encodes CDR1 MNHEY and CDR2 SVGAGI. Trimming stripped 3 bases from V and 7 bases from J, with 22 bases between. The CDR3 is 16 residues long. In DNA, the CDR3 is TGTGCCAGCAGTTATACCGGGACGTCGGTTATGGGTGAGCAGTACTTC. Residues: CASSYTGTSVMGEQYF.

The chain is built from TRBV28 and TRBJ2-5; possible D gene TRBD2, 6 bases. The germline V and J ends were trimmed by 6 bases and 5 bases, with 19 bases remaining between them. Germline V CDR1 and CDR2: MDHEN, SYDVKM. The CDR3 extends over 15 amino acids. CDR3 nucleotides: TGTGCCAGCAGCCCTCTAGGGGCGGGGTTGGAGACCCAGTACTTC. This sequence encodes CASSPLGAGLETQYF.

The chain uses TRBV28 and TRBJ1-2; weak D call: TRBD1 (5 bases). Trimming took off 5 bases at V and 3 bases at J, with 10 bases between the two ends. Germline V gene sequence: CDR1 MDHEN, CDR2 SYDVKM. This CDR3 has 13 amino acids. In nucleotides, the CDR3 is TGTGCCAGCAGTCAACAGGTGGACTATGGCTACACCTTC. It codes for CASSQQVDYGYTF.

Only a few counts were recorded for this clone. The chain employs TRBV4-1 and TRBJ1-2; TRBD1 is a possible D gene (5 bases). Per germline, CDR1 MGHRA and CDR2 YSYEKL. The CDR3 loop spans 16 amino acids. Trimming took 0 bases from V and 4 from J, leaving 15 bases between them. For the CDR3, the DNA is TGCGCCAGCAGCCAAGATCTGGGGGAGGGGCTCTATGGCTACACCTTC. Amino acids: CASSQDLGEGLYGYTF.

The chain couples TRBV6-1 to TRBJ2-7; 8 positions agree with TRBD1. CDR1 is MNHNS, CDR2 SASEGT, per germline. The length of the CDR3 is 15 residues. With V trimmed by 5 bases and J by 2 bases, 8 bases remained unmatched. This chain's CDR3 is CASSLNPGQAYEQYF. The CDR3, as DNA: TGTGCCAGCAGTCTAAATCCGGGACAGGCCTACGAGCAGTACTTC.

There are a few counts of this clone. The chain uses TRBV4-2 and TRBJ1-6; D is perhaps TRBD1 (5 bases). The CDR3 runs 15 residues. Trimming left V 0 bases short and J 10 bases short, with 13 bases between. Germline V CDR1 and CDR2: LGHNA, YNFKEQ. CDR3 sequence (DNA): TGTGCCAGCAGCCAAGATCATAGGGGCGACTCACCCCTCCACTTT. Amino acids: CASSQDHRGDSPLHF.

The rearrangement joins TRBV4-3 to TRBJ2-1; the match to TRBD2 covers 13 bases. Trimming removed 0 bases from V and 9 bases from J; junction bases left unmatched: 2. Germline assignment: CDR1 LGHNA and CDR2 YSLEER. The CDR3 spans 15 residues. The CDR3 loop is CASSQETSGRSEQFF. The CDR3 DNA reads TGCGCCAGCAGCCAAGAGACTAGCGGGAGGAGTGAGCAGTTCTTC.

The chain links TRBV4-2 to TRBJ2-1, with TRBD2 identical over 8 bases. Germline CDR1 is LGHNA and CDR2 is YNFKEQ. After removal of 0 bases from V and 4 bases from J, the junction contained 2 bases not matched to a gene. The CDR3 runs to 15 residues. In DNA, the CDR3 is TGTGCCAGCAGCCAAGATGCTAGCGGGTACAATGAGCAGTTCTTC. Its translation is CASSQDASGYNEQFF.